This entry concerns a single T cell receptor beta chain. The CDR3 covers 15 residues. The ends lost 6 bases at V and 4 bases at J; junction bases unmatched: 5. Per germline, CDR1 SNHLY and CDR2 FYNNEI. The sample originates from a study of blood T cell repertoires in COVID-19. At the level of the study: Samples came from the United States, Italy and Spain, spanning acute and convalescent COVID-19. The cDNA or gDNA used as material had been derived from T cells, B-cell-depleted T cells, or PBMCs.

Method: immunoSEQ multiplex PCR; TCRdb's copy keeps in-frame clones and lacks some. The top ten hold 10% of the sample, which has around 430,000 clones, about 87% seen once. Adults between about 18 and 95 years of age took part from under 25 US areas. Before being deemed recovered, Cohort 3 donors had two negative PCRs, clearance, or symptom resolution. Sequenced material: PBMCs or T cells enriched from blood (not recorded which). The chain employs TRBV2 and TRBJ2-1, with 11 bases aligning to TRBD2. This TCR came from a woman aged 50 to 60 who had recovered from COVID-19. The CDR3 sequence: CASSPGTSGYNEQFF. The CDR3 nucleotides read TGTGCCAGCAGCCCCGGGACTAGCGGTTACAATGAGCAGTTCTTC. The full variable domain, with the rest looked up from reference TRBV2 and TRBJ2-1, is EPEVTQTPSHQVTQMGQEVILRCVPISNHLYFYWYRQILGQKVEFLVSFYNNEISEKSEIFDDQFSVERPDGSNFTLKIRSTKLEDSAMYFCASSPGTSGYNEQFFGPGTRLTVL.